This is a list of T cell receptor beta chains from one sample in a study of T cells in tuberculosis. The assay was immunoSEQ multiplex PCR, and TCRdb's table has in-frame clones only and misses some. The data hold 50,000 to 65,000 clones, with 88% observed a single time. Sequencing used CD1b-GMM tetramer-negative cells sorted from PBMCs. The receptor source for this set is an adult woman with latent tuberculosis. The CDR3 runs from the conserved cysteine through the conserved F or W. Each record gives: CDR3 protein, CDR3 DNA, CDR3 length, J gene, clone size, D gene, V gene. The D gene is left open where the match is weak. A row's size may be missing; if present it is once, few, many or a size class.

CDR3 protein: CASSPTPTGFNEQFF
CDR3 DNA: TGCGCCAGCAGCCCTACCCCGACAGGGTTTAATGAGCAGTTCTTC
CDR3 length: 15
J gene: TRBJ2-1
clone size: -
D gene: TRBD1
V gene: TRBV4-1

CDR3 protein: CASSDRDFTSYEQYF
CDR3 DNA: TGTGCCAGCAGCGACAGGGACTTCACCTCCTACGAGCAGTACTTC
CDR3 length: 15
J gene: TRBJ2-7
clone size: -
D gene: -
V gene: TRBV7-6

CDR3 protein: CASKVGQPNEKLFF
CDR3 DNA: TGCGCCAGCAAGGTTGGACAGCCTAATGAAAAACTGTTTTTT
CDR3 length: 14
J gene: TRBJ1-4
clone size: once
D gene: -
V gene: TRBV5-1

CDR3 protein: CASSLARLPVTDTQYF
CDR3 DNA: TGCGCCAGCAGCTTGGCCCGTTTACCGGTCACAGATACGCAGTATTTT
CDR3 length: 16
J gene: TRBJ2-3
clone size: -
D gene: -
V gene: TRBV5-1

CDR3 protein: CASSLLASGSGEQFF
CDR3 DNA: TGTGCCAGCAGCTTATTGGCTAGCGGGAGTGGAGAGCAGTTCTTC
CDR3 length: 15
J gene: TRBJ2-1
clone size: -
D gene: TRBD2
V gene: TRBV7-3

CDR3 protein: CASSLAGTYEQYF
CDR3 DNA: TGTGCCAGCAGTTTAGCGGGGACCTACGAGCAGTACTTC
CDR3 length: 13
J gene: TRBJ2-7
clone size: -
D gene: -
V gene: TRBV27

CDR3 protein: CASSVGGITYNEQFF
CDR3 DNA: TGTGCCAGCAGCGTTGGCGGGATCACCTACAATGAGCAGTTCTTC
CDR3 length: 15
J gene: TRBJ2-1
clone size: -
D gene: -
V gene: TRBV9

CDR3 protein: CASSVGTGGLSSPLHF
CDR3 DNA: TGTGCCAGCAGCGTAGGGACAGGCGGCCTGAGTTCACCCCTCCACTTT
CDR3 length: 16
J gene: TRBJ1-6
clone size: -
D gene: TRBD1
V gene: TRBV9

CDR3 protein: CASSAWISHNEQFF
CDR3 DNA: TGTGCCAGCAGTGCCTGGATTAGCCACAATGAGCAGTTCTTC
CDR3 length: 14
J gene: TRBJ2-1
clone size: -
D gene: -
V gene: TRBV6-5

CDR3 protein: CSALQGFEQYF
CDR3 DNA: TGCAGTGCCCTTCAGGGGTTCGAGCAGTACTTC
CDR3 length: 11
J gene: TRBJ2-7
clone size: -
D gene: -
V gene: TRBV20-1

CDR3 protein: CASNLEQGNQDTQYF
CDR3 DNA: TGTGCCAGCAACCTGGAACAGGGAAATCAAGATACGCAGTATTTT
CDR3 length: 15
J gene: TRBJ2-3
clone size: -
D gene: -
V gene: TRBV7-8

CDR3 protein: CASSAREAYNEQFF
CDR3 DNA: TGTGCCAGCAGTGCGCGGGAGGCCTACAATGAGCAGTTCTTC
CDR3 length: 14
J gene: TRBJ2-1
clone size: -
D gene: TRBD2
V gene: TRBV6-5

CDR3 protein: CASSRQGWSYNEQFF
CDR3 DNA: TGTGCCAGCAGTCGCCAGGGGTGGTCCTACAATGAGCAGTTCTTC
CDR3 length: 15
J gene: TRBJ2-1
clone size: -
D gene: -
V gene: TRBV27

CDR3 protein: CASSLETRGPGELFF
CDR3 DNA: TGCGCCAGCAGCTTGGAGACAAGGGGCCCCGGGGAGCTGTTTTTT
CDR3 length: 15
J gene: TRBJ2-2
clone size: -
D gene: -
V gene: TRBV5-1

CDR3 protein: CASARGAGGQPQHF
CDR3 DNA: TGTGCCAGCGCGAGGGGGGCGGGAGGTCAGCCCCAGCATTTT
CDR3 length: 14
J gene: TRBJ1-5
clone size: -
D gene: -
V gene: TRBV21-1

CDR3 protein: CASTPGTSGGKRNEQFF
CDR3 DNA: TGTGCCAGCACCCCTGGGACTAGCGGGGGCAAAAGGAATGAGCAGTTCTTC
CDR3 length: 17
J gene: TRBJ2-1
clone size: -
D gene: TRBD2
V gene: TRBV5-4

CDR3 protein: CASRESGQGNSPLHF
CDR3 DNA: TGTGCCAGCAGAGAATCGGGACAGGGCAATTCACCCCTCCACTTT
CDR3 length: 15
J gene: TRBJ1-6
clone size: -
D gene: TRBD1
V gene: TRBV7-2

CDR3 protein: CASSLYGDNSYEQYF
CDR3 DNA: TGTGCCAGCAGCTTATATGGGGACAACTCCTACGAGCAGTACTTC
CDR3 length: 15
J gene: TRBJ2-7
clone size: -
D gene: -
V gene: TRBV7-2

CDR3 protein: CASSLAVPGQGRTGELFF
CDR3 DNA: TGTGCCAGCAGCTTAGCGGTCCCGGGACAGGGGAGGACCGGGGAGCTGTTTTTT
CDR3 length: 18
J gene: TRBJ2-2
clone size: few
D gene: TRBD1
V gene: TRBV7-2

CDR3 protein: CASSTYSGNTDTQYF
CDR3 DNA: TGTGCCAGCAGCACTTACTCGGGGAACACAGATACGCAGTATTTT
CDR3 length: 15
J gene: TRBJ2-3
clone size: -
D gene: -
V gene: TRBV7-6

CDR3 protein: CASSKTSGTSSYTDTQYF
CDR3 DNA: TGTGCCAGCAGCAAAACCTCAGGGACTAGCAGCTACACAGATACGCAGTATTTT
CDR3 length: 18
J gene: TRBJ2-3
clone size: -
D gene: TRBD2
V gene: TRBV9

CDR3 protein: CASSQRRDSNYGYTF
CDR3 DNA: TGCGCCAGCAGCCAACGAAGGGACAGTAACTATGGCTACACCTTC
CDR3 length: 15
J gene: TRBJ1-2
clone size: -
D gene: TRBD1
V gene: TRBV4-3

CDR3 protein: CASSQKQGAYGYTF
CDR3 DNA: TGCGCCAGCAGTCAAAAACAGGGGGCATATGGCTACACCTTC
CDR3 length: 14
J gene: TRBJ1-2
clone size: -
D gene: TRBD1
V gene: TRBV23-1

CDR3 protein: CASSMTSGVTDTQYF
CDR3 DNA: TGTGCCAGTAGTATGACTAGCGGGGTCACAGATACGCAGTATTTT
CDR3 length: 15
J gene: TRBJ2-3
clone size: -
D gene: TRBD2
V gene: TRBV19

CDR3 protein: CASSLGLSVGLLYEQYF
CDR3 DNA: TGTGCCAGCAGCTTAGGTTTGAGCGTGGGGCTCCTCTACGAGCAGTACTTC
CDR3 length: 17
J gene: TRBJ2-7
clone size: -
D gene: -
V gene: TRBV7-2

CDR3 protein: CASSTGDSAFMNTEAFF
CDR3 DNA: TGTGCCAGCAGCACGGGGGACAGCGCTTTCATGAACACTGAAGCTTTCTTT
CDR3 length: 17
J gene: TRBJ1-1
clone size: few
D gene: TRBD1
V gene: TRBV5-5

CDR3 protein: CASRSYRGSEQYF
CDR3 DNA: TGCGCCAGCAGATCATACAGGGGGAGCGAGCAGTACTTC
CDR3 length: 13
J gene: TRBJ2-7
clone size: -
D gene: TRBD1
V gene: TRBV5-1

CDR3 protein: CASTPVTGGYGNTIYF
CDR3 DNA: TGTGCCAGCACTCCCGTGACAGGGGGCTATGGAAACACCATATATTTT
CDR3 length: 16
J gene: TRBJ1-3
clone size: -
D gene: TRBD1
V gene: TRBV6-6

CDR3 protein: CAISDEGNYGYTF
CDR3 DNA: TGTGCCATCAGTGACGAGGGTAATTATGGCTACACCTTC
CDR3 length: 13
J gene: TRBJ1-2
clone size: -
D gene: -
V gene: TRBV10-3

CDR3 protein: CASSLLGGGAYEQYF
CDR3 DNA: TGTGCCAGCAGCTTATTAGGCGGGGGGGCCTACGAGCAGTACTTC
CDR3 length: 15
J gene: TRBJ2-7
clone size: -
D gene: TRBD2
V gene: TRBV11-2

CDR3 protein: CASSLVYDRGSAVEAFF
CDR3 DNA: TGTGCCAGCAGCTTAGTGTACGACAGGGGTTCGGCGGTGGAAGCTTTCTTT
CDR3 length: 17
J gene: TRBJ1-1
clone size: -
D gene: TRBD1
V gene: TRBV7-9

CDR3 protein: CGSSYDRAEYYEQYF
CDR3 DNA: TGTGGCAGCAGTTACGACAGGGCGGAATACTACGAGCAGTACTTC
CDR3 length: 15
J gene: TRBJ2-7
clone size: -
D gene: TRBD1
V gene: TRBV6-6

CDR3 protein: CASSQGPTGALEQFF
CDR3 DNA: TGCGCCAGCAGCCAAGGTCCGACAGGGGCTTTGGAGCAGTTCTTC
CDR3 length: 15
J gene: TRBJ2-1
clone size: once
D gene: TRBD1
V gene: TRBV4-1

CDR3 protein: CATSREVRGGQPQHF
CDR3 DNA: TGTGCCACCAGCAGAGAGGTTAGGGGCGGTCAGCCCCAGCATTTT
CDR3 length: 15
J gene: TRBJ1-5
clone size: -
D gene: -
V gene: TRBV15

CDR3 protein: CASSQGDERDEQFF
CDR3 DNA: TGCGCCAGCAGCCAAGGAGATGAACGCGATGAGCAGTTCTTC
CDR3 length: 14
J gene: TRBJ2-1
clone size: -
D gene: -
V gene: TRBV4-3

CDR3 protein: CASSLLQGGSGNTIYF
CDR3 DNA: TGTGCCAGCAGCCTTTTACAGGGTGGCTCTGGAAACACCATATATTTT
CDR3 length: 16
J gene: TRBJ1-3
clone size: -
D gene: -
V gene: TRBV7-2

CDR3 protein: CASSWGTSGRAMFF
CDR3 DNA: TGCGCCAGCAGCTGGGGGACTAGCGGGAGGGCCATGTTCTTC
CDR3 length: 14
J gene: TRBJ2-1
clone size: -
D gene: TRBD2
V gene: TRBV5-1